What follows are 2 T cell receptor beta chains derived from one specimen sequenced in a study of blood T cell repertoires in COVID-19. The data were produced by immunoSEQ multiplex PCR, yet TCRdb's version contains in-frame clones alone and is incomplete. The repertoire holds some 100,000 clones, with around 87% as singletons. The sequenced sample consisted of peripheral blood. The origin of the receptors is a human donor in a cohort sampled during active COVID-19.

The V gene is TRBV7-2, the J gene TRBJ1-3, with a weak D call TRBD1 (6 bases). This CDR3 spans 14 amino acids. CDR1 is SGHTA and CDR2 is FQGNSA in the germline V gene. V lost 1 base to trimming and J lost 7 bases, with 11 bases between them. CDR3 residues: CASSLGGGRNTIYF. The CDR3 DNA is TGTGCCAGCAGCTTAGGGGGGGGGCGTAACACCATATATTTT.

This clone was picked up a small number of times. The V gene is TRBV6-5, the J gene TRBJ2-2; 7 bases match TRBD1. This CDR3 is built from 15 residues. The V gene's germline CDR1 is MNHEY and CDR2 SVGAGI. V shed 7 bases and J 6 bases; nucleotides not matched to a gene: 11. CDR3: CASKPPGQPSGELFF. CDR3 coding DNA: TGTGCCAGCAAGCCCCCGGGACAGCCTTCCGGGGAGCTGTTTTTT.